This entry describes one TCR beta chain. These data are taken from a study of cytomegalovirus exposure and HLA in healthy donors. Sequencing was performed with immunoSEQ multiplex PCR; in TCRdb, only in-frame clones are kept and a portion is missing. Of 80,000 to 100,000 clones in the sample, more than 75% were seen once. Germline V gives CDR1 PRHDT, CDR2 FYEKMQ (reference sequence). Trimming stripped 7 bases from V and 0 bases from J, with 10 bases between. This CDR3 spans 13 amino acids. Sequenced material: PBMCs. This chain connects TRBV13 to TRBJ2-7; D is unresolved. This TCR was sampled from a man aged 18 to 29 in good health and CMV-seropositive. The CDR3 here is CASKNTNSYEQYF. The CDR3 DNA is TGTGCCAGCAAGAACACAAACTCCTACGAGCAGTACTTC.